The clone carrying this TCR beta chain was counted only a few times. Its target is not known. It was RNA transcripts that yielded the amplified TCR beta CDR3 regions. Carried out on the TCR CDR3, a first-round RT-PCR used the HTBI primer set. Each CDR3 protein gets one entry after TCRdb re-called the multiplex PCR reads with MiXCR. The top ten hold under 8.5% of the sample, which has 550,000 to 800,000 distinct CDR3 sequences, around 17% seen once. Patients with uncontrolled infections, other autoimmune diseases, pregnancy or lactation were excluded. Thyroid ultrasound, orbital computed tomography, clinical symptoms, and serum thyroxine and TRAb underpinned diagnoses. The authors obtained PBMCs from around 10 ml of fresh peripheral blood. These data are taken from a study of T cells in Graves' hyperthyroidism and ophthalmopathy. Findings and caveats of the study: Most clonotypes expanded in the thyroid (above 0.001) were also present in blood.

The TCR originated in a man in his late teens or twenties with Graves' hyperthyroidism. The sample consisted of blood.

CDR3 loop: CASSLRRYTDTQYF. DNA for the CDR3: TGTGCCAGCAGCTTACGGCGTTACACAGATACGCAGTATTTT. The chain uses TRBV11-1 and TRBJ2-3; D ambiguous. CDR1 and CDR2 from the germline V gene are SGHAT and FQDESV (reference sequence). V shed 2 bases and J shed 2 bases, with 8 bases lying between them. The CDR3 loop spans 14 amino acids. The variable domain in full, with the rest retrieved from reference TRBV11-1 and TRBJ2-3, is EAEVAQSPRYKITEKSQAVAFWCDPISGHATLYWYRQILGQGPELLVQFQDESVVDDSQLPKDRFSAERLKGVDSTLKIQPAELGDSAMYLCASSLRRYTDTQYFGPGTRLTVL.